The rows below give T cell receptor beta chains drawn from one sample of a study of T-cell reconstitution after alpha-beta-depleted transplantation in children. From the PCR reads, TCRdb called clonotypes with MiXCR, one entry per CDR3 protein. Here the sample spans 450,000 to 550,000 distinct CDR3 sequences, about an eighth being singletons. Sequences were derived from PBMCs, mostly from graft donor cells, sampled 180 days after TCRalphabeta/CD19-depleted stem cell transplant. The receptors derive from a female patient between 2 and 10 years old who had a stem cell transplant for aplastic anemia, so the T cells may come from the graft donor. Both conserved end residues are part of each CDR3. Clone size, where shown, is once, few, many, or a class for clones that have expanded.

CASSVYRDRGSTGELFF TRBJ2-2 TRBV3-1 many
CASSFDLPSGTSGLGNEQFF TRBJ2-1 TRBV7-6 -
CASSPLAASGRAPDTQYF TRBJ2-3 TRBV5-1 few
CASSHRLAGDTGELFF TRBJ2-2 TRBV5-1 -
CASSDLMIKPQHF TRBJ1-5 TRBV2 few
CSAAGTAINTIYF TRBJ1-3 TRBV29-1 -
CASSSVAGVGYNEQFF TRBJ2-1 TRBV27 -
CASSHWGTGLNTEAFF TRBJ1-1 TRBV6-2/TRBV6-3 many
CASRDSRVREQFF TRBJ2-1 TRBV28 -
CASSLGLGAADTQYF TRBJ2-3 TRBV7-9 few
CASSRGLAGTDTQYF TRBJ2-3 TRBV27 many
CSASLGGWVTDTQYF TRBJ2-3 TRBV20-1 many
CASSFSDHDGEEYF TRBJ2-7 TRBV12-3/TRBV12-4 many
CASRTDRDGQPQHF TRBJ1-5 TRBV6-5 -